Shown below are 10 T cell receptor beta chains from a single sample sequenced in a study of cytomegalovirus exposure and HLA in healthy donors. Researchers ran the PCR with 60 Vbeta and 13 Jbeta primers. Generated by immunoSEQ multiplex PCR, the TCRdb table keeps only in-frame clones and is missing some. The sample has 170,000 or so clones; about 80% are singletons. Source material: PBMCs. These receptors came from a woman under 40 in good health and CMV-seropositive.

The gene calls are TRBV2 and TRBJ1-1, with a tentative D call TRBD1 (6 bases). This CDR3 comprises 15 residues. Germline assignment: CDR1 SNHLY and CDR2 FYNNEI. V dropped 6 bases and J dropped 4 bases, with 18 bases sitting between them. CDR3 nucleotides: TGTGCCAGCAGCGCCGAGGACACAGGGATCACTGAAGCTTTCTTT. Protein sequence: CASSAEDTGITEAFF. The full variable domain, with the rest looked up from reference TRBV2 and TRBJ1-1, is EPEVTQTPSHQVTQMGQEVILRCVPISNHLYFYWYRQILGQKVEFLVSFYNNEISEKSEIFDDQFSVERPDGSNFTLKIRSTKLEDSAMYFCASSAEDTGITEAFFGQGTRLTVV.

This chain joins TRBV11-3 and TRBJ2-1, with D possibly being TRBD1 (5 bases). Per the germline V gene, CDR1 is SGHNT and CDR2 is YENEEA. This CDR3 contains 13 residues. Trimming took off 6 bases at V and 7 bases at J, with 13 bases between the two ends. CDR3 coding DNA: TGTGCCAGCAGTTTTATGGGGCTAAATGAGCAGTTCTTC. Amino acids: CASSFMGLNEQFF.

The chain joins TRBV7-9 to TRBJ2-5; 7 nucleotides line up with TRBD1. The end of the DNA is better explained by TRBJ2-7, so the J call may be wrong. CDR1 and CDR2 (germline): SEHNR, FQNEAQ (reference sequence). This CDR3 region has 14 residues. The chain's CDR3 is CASSSNTGVYEQYF. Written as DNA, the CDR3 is TGTGCCAGCAGCTCCAATACAGGGGTCTACGAGCAGTACTTC.

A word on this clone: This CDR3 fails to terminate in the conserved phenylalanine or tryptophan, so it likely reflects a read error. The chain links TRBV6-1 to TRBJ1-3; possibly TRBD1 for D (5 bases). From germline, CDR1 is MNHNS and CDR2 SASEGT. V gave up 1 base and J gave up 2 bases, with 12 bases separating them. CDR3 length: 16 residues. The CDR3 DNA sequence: TGTGCCAGCAGTGAAGTTAGGGGCTCCACTGGAAACACCATATATTCT. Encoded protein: CASSEVRGSTGNTIYS.

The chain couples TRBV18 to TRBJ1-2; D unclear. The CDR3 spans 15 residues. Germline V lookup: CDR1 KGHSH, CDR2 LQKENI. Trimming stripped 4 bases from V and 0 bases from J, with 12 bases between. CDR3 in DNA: TGTGCCAGCTCACAACGAACAGCCACTAACTATGGCTACACCTTC. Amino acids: CASSQRTATNYGYTF.

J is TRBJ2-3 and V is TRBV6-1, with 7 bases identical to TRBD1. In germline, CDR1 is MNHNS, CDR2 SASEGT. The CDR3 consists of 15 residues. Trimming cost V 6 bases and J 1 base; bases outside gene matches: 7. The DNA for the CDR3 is TGTGCCAGCAGCAAAGGGGGCGCCGGCACAGATACGCAGTATTTT. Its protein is CASSKGGAGTDTQYF.

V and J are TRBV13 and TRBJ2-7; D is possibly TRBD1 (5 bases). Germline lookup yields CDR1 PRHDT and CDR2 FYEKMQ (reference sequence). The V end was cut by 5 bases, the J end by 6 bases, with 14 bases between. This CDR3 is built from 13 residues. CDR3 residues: CASSLTRVGEQYF. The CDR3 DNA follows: TGTGCCAGCAGCCTAACCAGGGTCGGCGAGCAGTACTTC. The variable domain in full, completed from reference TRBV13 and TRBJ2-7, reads AAGVIQSPRHLIKEKRETATLKCYPIPRHDTVYWYQQGPGQDPQFLISFYEKMQSDKGSIPDRFSAQQFSDYHSELNMSSLELGDSALYFCASSLTRVGEQYFGPGTRLTVT.

CDR3 DNA sequence: TGTGCCAGCTACAGGGCTCGGGACACTGAAGCTTTCTTT. Protein: CASYRARDTEAFF. V usage is TRBV6-1 and J usage is TRBJ1-1; D may be TRBD1 (6 bases). V dropped 8 bases and J dropped 3 bases, with 13 bases sitting between them. The CDR3 is 13 residues long. The germline V gene has CDR1 MNHNS and CDR2 SASEGT.

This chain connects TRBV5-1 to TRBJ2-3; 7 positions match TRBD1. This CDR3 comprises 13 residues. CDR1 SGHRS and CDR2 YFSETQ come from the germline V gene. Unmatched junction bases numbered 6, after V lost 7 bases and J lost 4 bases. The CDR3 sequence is CASHRGAADTQYF. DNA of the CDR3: TGCGCCAGCCACAGGGGCGCGGCAGATACGCAGTATTTT. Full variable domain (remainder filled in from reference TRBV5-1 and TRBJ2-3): KAGVTQTPRYLIKTRGQQVTLSCSPISGHRSVSWYQQTPGQGLQFLFEYFSETQRNKGNFPGRFSGRQFSNSRSEMNVSTLELGDSALYLCASHRGAADTQYFGPGTRLTVL.

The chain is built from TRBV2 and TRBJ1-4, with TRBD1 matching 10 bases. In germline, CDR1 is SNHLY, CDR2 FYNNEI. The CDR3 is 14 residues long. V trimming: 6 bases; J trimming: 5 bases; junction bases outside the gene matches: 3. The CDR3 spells CASSWDRGNEKLFF. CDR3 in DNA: TGTGCCAGCAGCTGGGACAGGGGCAATGAAAAACTGTTTTTT.